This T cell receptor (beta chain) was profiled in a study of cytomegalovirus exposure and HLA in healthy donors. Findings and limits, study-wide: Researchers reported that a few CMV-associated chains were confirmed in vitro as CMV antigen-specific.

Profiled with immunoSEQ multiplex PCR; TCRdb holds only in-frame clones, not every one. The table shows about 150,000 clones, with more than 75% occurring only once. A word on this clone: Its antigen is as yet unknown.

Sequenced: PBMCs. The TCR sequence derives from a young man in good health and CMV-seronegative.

The CDR3 coding sequence is TGTGCCAGCAGCCGGACAGGGCCCAGCTCTGGGGCCAACGTCCTGACTTTC. Translating gives CASSRTGPSSGANVLTF. The chain carries TRBV28 and TRBJ2-6; 8 positions agree with TRBD1. The germline gives CDR1 MDHEN, CDR2 SYDVKM. The CDR3 sequence is 17 residues long. The ends lost 6 bases at V and 0 bases at J; junction bases unmatched: 7. The whole variable domain, remainder taken from reference TRBV28 and TRBJ2-6, is DVKVTQSSRYLVKRTGEKVFLECVQDMDHENMFWYRQDPGLGLRLIYFSYDVKMKEKGDIPEGYSVSREKKERFSLILESASTNQTSMYLCASSRTGPSSGANVLTFGAGSRLTVL.